The text below deals with one T cell receptor (beta chain). As yet, its antigen is unknown. The data belong to a study of beta chain features in type 1 diabetes. Whole-study results and caveats: Researchers could not determine here whether HLA type influences TCRB rearrangement. Researchers report that Type 1 diabetes patients had moderately but significantly shorter TCRB CDR3s across all four CD4+ subsets. Sequencing from cDNA could over-represent high-TCR-expressing cells.

Investigators reverse transcribed all isolated RNA, so they sequenced expressed TCRB transcripts. The protocol was immunoSEQ multiplex PCR, while the TCRdb copy is restricted to in-frame clones and leaves out a portion. The sample yields 140,000 to 150,000 clones, around 51% seen once. Germline lookup yields CDR1 SGHTA and CDR2 FQGNSA. The V segment lost 5 bases and the J segment 3 bases; nucleotides outside the gene matches: 5. The CDR3 contains 14 residues. This rearrangement joins TRBV7-2 to TRBJ2-3, with 7 bases identical to TRBD2. The receptor's source is a man between 18 and 35 years old in good health. The specimen sequenced was Tregs from blood. CDR3 DNA: TGTGCCAGCAGCCTCGAAGCGGGGACAGATACGCAGTATTTT. It yields the protein CASSLEAGTDTQYF.